This T cell receptor beta chain was found in a study of blood T cell repertoires in COVID-19. At the level of the study: The United States, Italy and Spain supplied acute and convalescent COVID-19 samples. From T cells, B-cell-depleted T cells, or PBMCs came the material, which was cDNA or gDNA.

Authors' analysis steps: It was from reference gene primer amplification that nucleated cell counts were estimated. Here immunoSEQ multiplex PCR was the method, and the copy in TCRdb shows in-frame clones only, minus some. V and J calls and clone size are those listed in that table; D and trimming were worked out from the DNA. Counted here are under 150,000 clones, around 90% occurring once; the ten biggest clones make up roughly 4.4%. The CDR3 is 13 amino acids. Trimming cost V 1 base and J 5 bases, with 11 bases left between them. CDR1 and CDR2 (germline): GTSNPN, SVGIG (reference sequence). The sequenced sample was peripheral blood. V usage is TRBV30 and J usage is TRBJ2-5; D gene uncertain. The receptor was derived from a woman in her fifties or sixties with acute or convalescent COVID-19. This CDR3 reads CAWSGQVGETQYF. The CDR3 coding sequence is TGTGCCTGGAGTGGACAAGTTGGGGAGACCCAGTACTTC. The variable domain in full, with the rest retrieved from reference TRBV30 and TRBJ2-5, is SQTIHQWPATLVQPVGSPLSLECTVEGTSNPNLYWYRQAAGRGLQLLFYSVGIGQISSEVPQNLSASRPQDRQFILSSKKLLLSDSGFYLCAWSGQVGETQYFGPGTRLLVL.